Following are 20 T cell receptor beta chains from one sample sequenced in a study of human versus mouse CDR3 diversity and MHC coevolution. Sequencing was performed with immunoSEQ multiplex PCR; in TCRdb, only in-frame clones are kept and a portion is missing. Of 50,000 to 65,000 clones in the sample, around 94% were seen once. Sequencing used naive CD4+ T cells from blood. Subset meaning: CD45RO-negative CD62L-positive naive CD4 T cells. Source of these receptors: a person in their sixties or seventies in good health.

The chain carries TRBV9 and TRBJ1-4, with 8 nucleotides matching TRBD1. CDR1 is SGDLS, CDR2 YYNGEE, per germline. V trimming: 4 bases; J trimming: 8 bases; junction bases outside the gene matches: 13. The CDR3 is 16 residues long. CDR3 nucleotides: TGTGCCAGCAGCACGAACCCCCAGGGGGCGTTCGAAAAACTGTTTTTT. Amino acids: CASSTNPQGAFEKLFF.

The genes are TRBV19 and TRBJ1-1; D not certain. The CDR3 covers 14 residues. Germline V gene lookup returns CDR1 LNHDA and CDR2 SQIVND (reference sequence). Trimming removed 7 bases from V and 10 bases from J, with 22 bases in between. The CDR3 bases are TGTGCCAGTAACCCCCCAACGGGAGTACGATCAGCTTTCTTT. Residues: CASNPPTGVRSAFF.

J is TRBJ2-3 and V is TRBV11-1, with 7 bases matching TRBD2. The CDR3 runs 16 residues. The J segment lost 2 bases and the V segment lost 2 bases, leaving 7 bases of the junction unmatched. CDR1 SGHAT and CDR2 FQDESV come from the germline V gene (reference sequence). The CDR3 nucleotides are TGTGCCAGCAGCTTAAGGCTAGCGGCAACCACAGATACGCAGTATTTT. It translates to CASSLRLAATTDTQYF.

This clone was found once. The V and J genes are TRBV11-3 and TRBJ1-1; no firm D call. Germline values: CDR1 SGHNT, CDR2 YENEEA. V lost 1 base and J 0 bases, leaving 6 bases between the germline ends. There are 14 residues in the CDR3. CDR3 sequence reads: CASSLGHMNTEAFF. Written as DNA, the CDR3 is TGTGCCAGCAGCTTAGGACATATGAACACTGAAGCTTTCTTT.

The chain joins TRBV10-2 to TRBJ1-2; D possibly corresponds to TRBD1 (5 bases). The germline V gene encodes CDR1 WSHSY and CDR2 SAAADI. Trimming removed 0 bases from V and 7 bases from J, with 18 bases in between. The CDR3 is made up of 16 amino acids. CDR3 nucleotide sequence: TGCGCCAGCAGTGAGTCGGCGGGGGGATCGAGAGGTGGCTACACCTTC. This translates into CASSESAGGSRGGYTF.

The chain uses TRBV7-2 and TRBJ1-2, with TRBD1 matching 8 bases. In germline, CDR1 is SGHTA, CDR2 FQGNSA. J gave up 3 bases and V 4 bases, and 10 bases lay outside the gene matches. The CDR3 consists of 16 residues. The CDR3 is CASSSSPTGVHYGYTF. The CDR3 bases are TGTGCCAGCAGCTCATCCCCGACAGGGGTGCACTATGGCTACACCTTC.

This clone showed up just once. The chain carries TRBV7-2 and TRBJ2-7; TRBD1 might be the D (6 bases). V gave up 7 bases and J gave up 3 bases, with 19 bases separating them. The germline V gene has CDR1 SGHTA and CDR2 FQGNSA. The CDR3 extends over 15 amino acids. DNA of the CDR3: TGTGCCAGCACCCTCTCCCCGGGACACAACTACGAGCAGTACTTC. This sequence encodes CASTLSPGHNYEQYF.

This rearrangement joins TRBV4-2 to TRBJ2-7; weak D call: TRBD1 (5 bases). Germline CDR1 is LGHNA and CDR2 is YNFKEQ. Trimming took 0 bases from V and 2 from J, leaving 11 bases between them. CDR3 length: 15 amino acids. The CDR3 DNA is TGTGCCAGCAGCCAAGAGGACAAGGGGCCCTACGAGCAGTACTTC. As protein: CASSQEDKGPYEQYF.

As for this clone: A read error may account for a junction end that differs from germline. The sample contains more than one DNA sequence encoding this CDR3. The genes are TRBV2 and TRBJ2-3; 7 bases align to TRBD1. This CDR3 is built from 13 residues. Germline CDR1 SNHLY, CDR2 FYNNEI. DNA for the CDR3: TGCGCCACCAAGGGGGCAGGGACAGATACGCAGTATTTT. Protein product: CATKGAGTDTQYF. The whole variable domain, filled in from reference TRBV2 and TRBJ2-3, reads EPEVTQTPSHQVTQMGQEVILRCVPISNHLYFYWYRQILGQKVEFLVSFYNNEISEKSEIFDDQFSVERPDGSNFTLKIRSTKLEDSAMYFCATKGAGTDTQYFGPGTRLTVL.

The chain uses TRBV7-3 and TRBJ2-5; 10 nucleotides line up with TRBD1. The CDR3 covers 16 residues. Trimming at V came to 4 bases and at J to 5 bases, leaving 10 bases not matched to a gene. The germline V gene has CDR1 SGHTA and CDR2 FQGTGA. The CDR3 is CASSWSGGTGVETQYF. CDR3 nucleotides: TGTGCCAGCAGCTGGAGTGGGGGGACAGGGGTGGAGACCCAGTACTTC.

The chain couples TRBV5-1 to TRBJ2-7; tentatively, D is TRBD1 (6 bases). The CDR3 is 15 residues long. The ends were cut back, 0 bases at V and 1 base at J, with 11 bases in the middle. CDR1 and CDR2 (germline): SGHRS, YFSETQ. CDR3 bases: TGCGCCAGCAGCTTGGGAGGGGGACCGTCCTACGAGCAGTACTTC. Its protein is CASSLGGGPSYEQYF.

The genes are TRBV9 and TRBJ1-3; 7 nucleotides line up with TRBD1. This CDR3 comprises 17 residues. Germline CDR1 and CDR2: SGDLS and YYNGEE. Germline trimming cut 3 bases from V and 0 bases from J; bases unmatched to any gene: 9. The CDR3 DNA reads TGTGCCAGCAGCGCGGACAAGGGGGCGAACTCTGGAAACACCATATATTTT. Translating it yields CASSADKGANSGNTIYF.

The gene calls are TRBV6-4 and TRBJ2-3; 9 bases are a match to TRBD2. V lost 0 bases to trimming and J lost 2 bases; unmatched junction nucleotides: 3. Germline V gives CDR1 MRHNA, CDR2 SNTAGT. The CDR3 contains 16 residues. The CDR3 region has the DNA TGTGCCAGCAGTGACTCTCTAGCGGGGACCACAGATACGCAGTATTTT. It encodes CASSDSLAGTTDTQYF.

CDR3 bases: TGTGCCAGCGGGGTGGACAGGGGGAACATTCAGTACTTC. It yields the protein CASGVDRGNIQYF. The gene calls are TRBV19 and TRBJ2-4; 10 bases are shared with TRBD1. CDR1 is LNHDA and CDR2 is SQIVND in the germline V gene (reference sequence). V lost 9 bases, J lost 7 bases, and 6 bases stayed unmatched. The CDR3 is 13 residues long.

The chain is built from TRBV11-2 and TRBJ2-3, with D possibly TRBD2 on 6 matching bases. Germline V lookup: CDR1 SGHAT, CDR2 FQNNGV. V gave up 1 base and J gave up 5 bases, with 22 bases separating them. CDR3 length: 18 residues. Here the CDR3 reads CASSLGRVIGGAGDTQYF. The CDR3 coding sequence is TGTGCCAGCAGCTTAGGAAGAGTGATAGGAGGGGCTGGAGATACGCAGTATTTT.

This chain connects TRBV9 to TRBJ2-1, with TRBD2 matching 11 bases. The CDR3 runs to 15 residues. CDR1 is SGDLS, CDR2 YYNGEE, per germline. After removal of 4 bases from V and 3 bases from J, the junction contained 3 bases not matched to a gene. CDR3 protein: CASSSTSGSYNEQFF. CDR3 coding DNA: TGTGCCAGCAGCTCTACTAGCGGGAGCTACAATGAGCAGTTCTTC. The whole variable domain, filled in from reference TRBV9 and TRBJ2-1, reads DSGVTQTPKHLITATGQRVTLRCSPRSGDLSVYWYQQSLDQGLQFLIQYYNGEERAKGNILERFSAQQFPDLHSELNLSSLELGDSALYFCASSSTSGSYNEQFFGPGTRLTVL.

This rearrangement joins TRBV12-5 to TRBJ2-5; D possibly corresponds to TRBD2 (6 bases). The V end lost 6 bases, the J end lost 2 bases, and 10 bases lay between the germline ends. The CDR3 runs 13 residues. CDR1 and CDR2 (germline): LGHNT, FRNRAP. CDR3 residues: CASGGDFQETQYF. CDR3 coding DNA: TGTGCTAGTGGGGGGGACTTTCAAGAGACCCAGTACTTC.

The chain uses TRBV7-3 and TRBJ2-5, with D maybe TRBD1 (5 bases). V was trimmed by 2 bases and J by 1 base, leaving 11 bases between them. Germline values: CDR1 SGHTA, CDR2 FQGTGA. The CDR3 contains 15 residues. DNA of the CDR3: TGTGCCAGCAGCTTACTCCCAGGGATCCAAGAGACCCAGTACTTC. The encoded protein is CASSLLPGIQETQYF.

CDR3 DNA: TGTGCCAGCTCACCGGGGCGACTGCGAACCGGGGAGCTGTTTTTT. This codes for CASSPGRLRTGELFF. The chain links TRBV18 to TRBJ2-2; tentatively, D is TRBD1 (5 bases). The germline V and J ends were trimmed by 3 bases and 5 bases, with 13 bases remaining between them. The CDR3 contains 15 residues. CDR1 KGHSH and CDR2 LQKENI come from the germline V gene.

J is TRBJ2-1 and V is TRBV5-4, with D perhaps matching TRBD1 (6 bases). CDR1 SGHNT and CDR2 YYREEE come from the germline V gene (reference sequence). The ends were cut back, 4 bases at V and 4 bases at J, with 18 bases in the middle. CDR3 length: 16 amino acids. Here the CDR3 DNA reads TGTGCCAGCAGCCTGGTGAGCGGTAGGGGGTACAATGAGCAGTTCTTC. It specifies CASSLVSGRGYNEQFF.